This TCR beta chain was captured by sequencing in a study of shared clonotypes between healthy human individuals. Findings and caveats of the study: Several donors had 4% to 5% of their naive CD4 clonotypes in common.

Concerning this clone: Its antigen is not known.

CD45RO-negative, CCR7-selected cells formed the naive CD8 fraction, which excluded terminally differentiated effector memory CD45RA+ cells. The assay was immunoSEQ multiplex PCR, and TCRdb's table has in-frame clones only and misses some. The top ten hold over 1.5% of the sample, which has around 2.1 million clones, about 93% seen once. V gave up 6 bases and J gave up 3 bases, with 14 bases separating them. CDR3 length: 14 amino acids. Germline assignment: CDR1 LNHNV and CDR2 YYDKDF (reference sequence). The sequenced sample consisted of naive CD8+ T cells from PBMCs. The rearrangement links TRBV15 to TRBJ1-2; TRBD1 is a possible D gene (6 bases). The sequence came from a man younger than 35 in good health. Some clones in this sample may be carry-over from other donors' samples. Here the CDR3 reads CATRVGGEDYGYTF. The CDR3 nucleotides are TGTGCCACCAGGGTTGGGGGCGAAGACTATGGCTACACCTTC. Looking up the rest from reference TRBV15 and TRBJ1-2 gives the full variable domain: DAMVIQNPRYQVTQFGKPVTLSCSQTLNHNVMYWYQQKSSQAPKLLFHYYDKDFNNEADTPDNFQSRRPNTSFCFLDIRSPGLGDTAMYLCATRVGGEDYGYTFGSGTRLTVV.